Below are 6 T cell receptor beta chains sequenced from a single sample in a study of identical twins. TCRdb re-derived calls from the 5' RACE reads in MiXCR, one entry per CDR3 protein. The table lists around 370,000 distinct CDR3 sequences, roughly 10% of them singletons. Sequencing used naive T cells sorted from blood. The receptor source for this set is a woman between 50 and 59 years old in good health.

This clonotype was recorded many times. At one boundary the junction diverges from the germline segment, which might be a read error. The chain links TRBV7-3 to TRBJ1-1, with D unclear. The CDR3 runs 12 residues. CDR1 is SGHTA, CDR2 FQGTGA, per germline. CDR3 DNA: TGTGCCAGCAGCCGCGACGGGGTTGAATCTTTCTTT. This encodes CASSRDGVESFF.

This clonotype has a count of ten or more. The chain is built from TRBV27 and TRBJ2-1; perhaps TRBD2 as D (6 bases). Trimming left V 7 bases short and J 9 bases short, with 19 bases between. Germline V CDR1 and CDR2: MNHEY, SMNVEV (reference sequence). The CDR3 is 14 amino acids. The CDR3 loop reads CASTRRRAPFEQFF. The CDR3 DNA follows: TGTGCCAGCACCCGAAGGAGGGCCCCCTTTGAGCAGTTCTTC.

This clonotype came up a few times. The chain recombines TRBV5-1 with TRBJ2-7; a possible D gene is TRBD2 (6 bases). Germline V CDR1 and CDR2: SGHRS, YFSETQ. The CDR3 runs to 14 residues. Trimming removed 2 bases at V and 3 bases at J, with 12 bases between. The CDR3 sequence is CASSLPGEVYEQYF. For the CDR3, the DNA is TGCGCCAGCAGCTTACCGGGGGAGGTCTACGAGCAGTACTTC. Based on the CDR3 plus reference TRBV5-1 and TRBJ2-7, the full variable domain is KAGVTQTPRYLIKTRGQQVTLSCSPISGHRSVSWYQQTPGQGLQFLFEYFSETQRNKGNFPGRFSGRQFSNSRSEMNVSTLELGDSALYLCASSLPGEVYEQYFGPGTRLTVT.

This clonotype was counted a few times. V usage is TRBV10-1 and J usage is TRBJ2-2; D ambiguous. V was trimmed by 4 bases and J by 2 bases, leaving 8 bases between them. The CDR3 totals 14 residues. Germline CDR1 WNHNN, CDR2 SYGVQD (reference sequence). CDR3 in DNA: TGCGCCAGCAGTGCGTTTAGAAACACCGGGGAGCTGTTTTTT. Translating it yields CASSAFRNTGELFF.

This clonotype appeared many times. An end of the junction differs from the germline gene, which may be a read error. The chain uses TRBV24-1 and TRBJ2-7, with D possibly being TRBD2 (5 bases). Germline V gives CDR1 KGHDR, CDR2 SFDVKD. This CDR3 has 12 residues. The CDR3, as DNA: TGTGCCACCAGTGCTTTGGAGGACGAGCAGTACTTC. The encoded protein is CATSALEDEQYF.

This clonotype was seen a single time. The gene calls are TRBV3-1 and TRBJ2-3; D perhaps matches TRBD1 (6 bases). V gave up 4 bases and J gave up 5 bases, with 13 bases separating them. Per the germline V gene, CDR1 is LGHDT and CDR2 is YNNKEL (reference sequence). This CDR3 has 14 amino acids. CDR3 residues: CASSPRGSGDTQYF. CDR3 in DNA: TGTGCCAGCAGCCCGAGGGGGAGTGGAGATACGCAGTATTTT.